What follows describes a single T cell receptor (beta chain). Its antigen remains unidentified. This record belongs to a study of post-analysis software for immune sequencing data. Study-wide background: Recorded disease courses covered relapsing-remitting, secondary progressive and progressive-relapsing multiple sclerosis. Some patients had no subtype annotation. Whole-study results and caveats: The authors found that F measure strongly co-clustered same-batch samples. Significantly lower normalized Chao1 diversity was seen in multiple sclerosis patients than in controls. Four or five TRBV segments were more frequent in patients than controls; TRBV5-6, TRBV5-1 and TRBV20-1 belonged to this group.

The library was made from cDNA and included unique molecular identifiers. Some 500,000 cDNA molecules were recovered from an input of 1 to 10 million T cells. Via MiXCR, TCRdb re-called the PCR reads, giving one row per CDR3 protein. This sample yields roughly 730,000 distinct CDR3 sequences, of which 25% to 30% are seen a single time; around 0.56% belongs to the top ten. The V gene's germline CDR1 is SGHRS and CDR2 YFSETQ. V dropped 2 bases and J dropped 7 bases, with 16 bases sitting between them. This CDR3 is 15 amino acids long. This TCR derives from a girl aged 5 to 17 with multiple sclerosis. This chain connects TRBV5-1 to TRBJ2-1, with D unresolved. Sample: blood. The CDR3 DNA sequence: TGCGCCAGCAGCTTTGGCGATACCACCGGGAATGAGCAGTTCTTC. Protein product: CASSFGDTTGNEQFF. Complete variable domain (other parts from reference TRBV5-1 and TRBJ2-1): KAGVTQTPRYLIKTRGQQVTLSCSPISGHRSVSWYQQTPGQGLQFLFEYFSETQRNKGNFPGRFSGRQFSNSRSEMNVSTLELGDSALYLCASSFGDTTGNEQFFGPGTRLTVL.